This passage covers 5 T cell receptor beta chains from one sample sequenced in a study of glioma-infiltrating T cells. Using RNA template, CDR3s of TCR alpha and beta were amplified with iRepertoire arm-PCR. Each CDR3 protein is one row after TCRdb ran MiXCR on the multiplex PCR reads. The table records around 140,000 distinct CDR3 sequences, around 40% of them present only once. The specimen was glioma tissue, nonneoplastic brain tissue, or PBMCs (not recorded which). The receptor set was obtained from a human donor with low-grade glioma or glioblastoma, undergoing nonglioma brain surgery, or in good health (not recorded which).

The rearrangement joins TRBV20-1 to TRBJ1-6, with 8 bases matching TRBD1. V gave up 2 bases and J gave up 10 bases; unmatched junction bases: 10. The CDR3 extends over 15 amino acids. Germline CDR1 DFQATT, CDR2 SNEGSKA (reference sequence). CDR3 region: CSARRLGQETSPLHF. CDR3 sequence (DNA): TGCAGTGCTAGACGTCTGGGACAGGAGACGTCACCCCTCCACTTT.

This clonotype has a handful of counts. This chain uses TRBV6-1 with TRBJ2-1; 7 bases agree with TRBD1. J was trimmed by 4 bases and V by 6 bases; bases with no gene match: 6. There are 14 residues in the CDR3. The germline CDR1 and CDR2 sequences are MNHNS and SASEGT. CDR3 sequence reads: CASRPGQHYNEQFF. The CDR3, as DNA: TGTGCCAGCAGGCCGGGACAGCATTACAATGAGCAGTTCTTC.

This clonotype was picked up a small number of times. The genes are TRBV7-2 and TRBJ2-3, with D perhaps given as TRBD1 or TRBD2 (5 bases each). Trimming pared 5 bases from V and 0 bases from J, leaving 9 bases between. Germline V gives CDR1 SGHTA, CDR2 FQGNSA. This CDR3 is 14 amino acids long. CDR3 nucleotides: TGTGCCAGCAGCCATGGGGACAGCACAGATACGCAGTATTTT. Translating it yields CASSHGDSTDTQYF.

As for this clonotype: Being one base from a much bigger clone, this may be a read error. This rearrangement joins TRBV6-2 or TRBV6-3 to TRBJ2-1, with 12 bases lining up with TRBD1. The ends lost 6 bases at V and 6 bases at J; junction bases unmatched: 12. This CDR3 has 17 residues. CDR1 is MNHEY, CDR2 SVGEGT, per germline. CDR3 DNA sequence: TGTGCCAGCAGACCAATAGGGACAGGGGGCAACTGCAATGAGCAGTTCTTC. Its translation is CASRPIGTGGNCNEQFF.

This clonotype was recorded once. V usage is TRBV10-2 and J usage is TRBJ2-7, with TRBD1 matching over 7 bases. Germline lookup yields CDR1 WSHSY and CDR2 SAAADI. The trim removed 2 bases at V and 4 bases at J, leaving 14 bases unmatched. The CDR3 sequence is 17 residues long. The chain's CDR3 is CASSEPPGQRISYEQYF. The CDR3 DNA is TGCGCCAGCAGTGAGCCCCCGGGACAGAGGATCTCTTACGAGCAGTACTTC.